The 23 T cell receptor beta chains below were found in one sample sequenced in a study of cytomegalovirus exposure and HLA in healthy donors. Vbeta (60) and Jbeta (13) primers were used in the PCR. Using immunoSEQ multiplex PCR, the repertoire was profiled, and TCRdb retains in-frame clones only, with some absent. The sample carries roughly 120,000 clones, roughly 79% recorded once. The source material was PBMCs. The receptors here all came from a woman in her 40s in good health and CMV-seronegative.

The chain is built from TRBV4-3 and TRBJ2-3; D remains ambiguous. The CDR3 runs 15 residues. The V end was cut by 0 bases, the J end by 5 bases, with 12 bases between. Germline V lookup: CDR1 LGHNA, CDR2 YSLEER. CDR3 sequence reads: CASSQDPLGGDTQYF. The CDR3 DNA sequence: TGCGCCAGCAGCCAAGATCCCCTAGGCGGAGATACGCAGTATTTT.

The genes are TRBV6-1 and TRBJ2-4, with 7 bases matching TRBD1. CDR3 length equals 15 residues. V was pared by 7 bases and J by 1 base, with 7 bases of the junction left unmatched. Per germline, CDR1 MNHNS and CDR2 SASEGT. CDR3 protein: CASTRQGPAKNIQYF. As DNA, the CDR3 is TGTGCCAGCACTCGACAGGGACCGGCCAAAAACATTCAGTACTTC.

The chain links TRBV7-2 to TRBJ2-5, with TRBD2 matching over 10 bases. This CDR3 contains 15 residues. Germline V gene lookup returns CDR1 SGHTA and CDR2 FQGNSA. The V segment lost 5 bases and the J segment 5 bases; nucleotides outside the gene matches: 8. CDR3 protein: CASSLSGREGETQYF. CDR3 nucleotide sequence: TGTGCCAGCAGCCTGAGCGGGAGGGAGGGTGAGACCCAGTACTTC. The full variable domain, completed using reference TRBV7-2 and TRBJ2-5, is GAGVSQSPSNKVTEKGKDVELRCDPISGHTALYWYRQSLGQGLEFLIYFQGNSAPDKSGLPSDRFSAERTGGSVSTLTIQRTQQEDSAVYLCASSLSGREGETQYFGPGTRLLVL.

V and J are TRBV5-8 and TRBJ1-5; D may be TRBD1 (5 bases). V gave up 5 bases and J gave up 2 bases, with 17 bases separating them. The CDR3 length is 16 residues. Per the germline V gene, CDR1 is SGHTS and CDR2 is YDEGEE. The CDR3, as DNA: TGTGCCAGCAGATCATTTAAGGGGAAAGGCAATCAGCCCCAGCATTTT. Encoded protein: CASRSFKGKGNQPQHF.

V usage is TRBV28 and J usage is TRBJ2-3, with a weak D call TRBD1 (6 bases). The CDR3 spans 18 residues. V gave up 7 bases and J gave up 0 bases, with 23 bases separating them. Germline assignment: CDR1 MDHEN and CDR2 SYDVKM. Written as DNA, the CDR3 is TGTGCCAGCACCCCACGATGGGGGCCACATCCTAGCACAGATACGCAGTATTTT. It translates to CASTPRWGPHPSTDTQYF. Combining the CDR3 with reference TRBV28 and TRBJ2-3 gives the whole variable domain DVKVTQSSRYLVKRTGEKVFLECVQDMDHENMFWYRQDPGLGLRLIYFSYDVKMKEKGDIPEGYSVSREKKERFSLILESASTNQTSMYLCASTPRWGPHPSTDTQYFGPGTRLTVL.

V usage is TRBV5-4 and J usage is TRBJ1-2, with 9 positions matching TRBD1. V lost 3 bases, J lost 8 bases, and 8 bases stayed unmatched. There are 14 residues in the CDR3. Per the germline V gene, CDR1 is SGHNT and CDR2 is YYREEE (reference sequence). Here the CDR3 DNA reads TGTGCCAGCAGCTGGGGACAGGGAGAGCGAGGCTACACCTTC. Protein product: CASSWGQGERGYTF.

The chain combines TRBV9 with TRBJ2-1; 7 bases map to TRBD2. CDR1 is SGDLS and CDR2 is YYNGEE in the germline V gene. J was trimmed by 6 bases and V by 0 bases; bases with no gene match: 6. This CDR3 has 15 amino acids. CDR3 loop: CASSVAGRERNEQFF. CDR3 sequence (DNA): TGTGCCAGCAGCGTAGCGGGGAGGGAACGCAATGAGCAGTTCTTC.

The CDR3 nucleotides are TGTGCCAGCACCAACAAAATGAGCGGGAGCCCCTACAATGAGCAGTTCTTC. Translating it yields CASTNKMSGSPYNEQFF. J is TRBJ2-1 and V is TRBV18; 8 bases align to TRBD2. CDR3 length equals 17 residues. The germline V gene has CDR1 KGHSH and CDR2 LQKENI. The trim removed 8 bases at V and 2 bases at J, leaving 14 bases unmatched.

V gene TRBV7-3 combines with J gene TRBJ1-1, with D possibly matching TRBD1 (5 bases). Trimming cost V 2 bases and J 2 bases, with 9 bases left between them. The CDR3 is 14 residues long. Germline V gene lookup returns CDR1 SGHTA and CDR2 FQGTGA. CDR3: CASSLLGENTEAFF. CDR3 nucleotides: TGTGCCAGCAGCTTACTAGGGGAAAACACTGAAGCTTTCTTT.

Only one count was recorded for this clone. This chain joins TRBV19 and TRBJ2-3; TRBD1 matches at 10 bases. V dropped 5 bases and J dropped 4; count of bases not matched to a gene: 6. The CDR3 is 15 amino acids. CDR1 LNHDA and CDR2 SQIVND come from the germline V gene (reference sequence). The CDR3 DNA sequence: TGTGCCAGTAGTTTACGGACAGGGGGGGCAGATACGCAGTATTTT. Protein: CASSLRTGGADTQYF.

This clone was counted only a few times. The chain links TRBV27 to TRBJ2-5; 9 bases align to TRBD2. This CDR3 comprises 15 residues. Unmatched junction bases numbered 8, after V lost 5 bases and J lost 4 bases. Germline V lookup: CDR1 MNHEY, CDR2 SMNVEV (reference sequence). CDR3 DNA sequence: TGTGCCAGCAGTCTCGCTAGCGGGATCCTAGAGACCCAGTACTTC. This gives the protein CASSLASGILETQYF.

The rearrangement uses TRBV18 and TRBJ1-2; perhaps TRBD1 as D (6 bases). Germline-derived CDR1 and CDR2 are KGHSH and LQKENI. The CDR3 extends over 15 amino acids. The V gene lost 4 bases and the J gene lost 7 bases, with 19 bases spanning the gap. CDR3 protein: CASSLVDRSQSGYTF. CDR3 in DNA: TGTGCCAGCTCACTTGTTGACAGGTCCCAGAGTGGCTACACCTTC.

This clone occurred a few times. CDR3 protein: CASSHEVPGVQHEQYF. Written as DNA, the CDR3 is TGCGCCAGCAGCCACGAAGTCCCAGGGGTTCAACACGAGCAGTACTTC. J is TRBJ2-7 and V is TRBV4-3; possible D gene TRBD1, 6 bases. CDR1 LGHNA and CDR2 YSLEER come from the germline V gene. This CDR3 is 16 amino acids long. V lost 3 bases, J lost 5 bases, and 20 bases lay in between.

The rearrangement joins TRBV6-4 to TRBJ2-5; 8 nucleotides agree with TRBD2. Germline lookup yields CDR1 MRHNA and CDR2 SNTAGT. The CDR3 has 17 amino acids. V lost 2 bases and J lost 2; bases outside the gene matches: 10. CDR3 in amino acids: CASSDPTSGGGQETQYF. The CDR3 DNA reads as TGTGCCAGCAGTGACCCCACTAGCGGAGGAGGGCAAGAGACCCAGTACTTC.

Of note for this clone: The junction differs from germline at one of its ends, possibly a read error. The chain has TRBV25-1 and TRBJ2-3; D is perhaps TRBD2 (8 bases). The CDR3 has 15 residues. Germline assignment: CDR1 MGHDK and CDR2 SYGVNS. The CDR3 reads CASSAGGLGTDMQYF. CDR3 DNA: TGTGCCAGCAGTGCAGGGGGACTAGGCACAGATATGCAGTATTTT.

This clone was detected only once. The chain is built from TRBV13 and TRBJ2-1; TRBD1 agrees at 8 bases. The V gene's germline CDR1 is PRHDT and CDR2 FYEKMQ (reference sequence). Trimming took 1 base from V and 5 from J; bases not matched to a gene: 4. This CDR3 has 15 residues. CDR3 region: CASSLEGTGDNEQFF. The CDR3 coding sequence is TGTGCCAGCAGCTTAGAGGGGACAGGAGACAATGAGCAGTTCTTC.

The count of this clone is one. The V call is TRBV28, the J call TRBJ1-5, with a tentative D call TRBD1 (5 bases). CDR1 is MDHEN and CDR2 is SYDVKM in the germline V gene. Trimming removed 5 bases at V and 5 bases at J, with 10 bases between. This CDR3 spans 13 amino acids. The CDR3 here is CASSGTGDQPQHF. For the CDR3, the DNA is TGTGCCAGCAGTGGGACGGGAGATCAGCCCCAGCATTTT.

The J gene is TRBJ2-7, the V gene TRBV7-6, with 8 bases fitting TRBD1. The V segment lost 5 bases and the J segment 2 bases; nucleotides outside the gene matches: 2. The length of the CDR3 is 13 residues. Germline CDR1 is SGHVS and CDR2 is FNYEAQ. The CDR3 loop is CASSPDRAYEQYF. DNA for the CDR3: TGTGCCAGCAGCCCGGACAGGGCCTACGAGCAGTACTTC.

CDR3 bases: TGTGCCAGCAGTCAGAGTCCAGACAGGGGGGTGCATGGCTACACCTTC. The encoded protein is CASSQSPDRGVHGYTF. The chain is built from TRBV27 and TRBJ1-2, with 9 nucleotides matching TRBD1. This CDR3 spans 16 amino acids. Germline assignment: CDR1 MNHEY and CDR2 SMNVEV (reference sequence). Trimming removed 5 bases from V and 6 bases from J; junction bases left unmatched: 13.

The chain couples TRBV2 to TRBJ2-7; no reliable D call. CDR1 and CDR2 from the germline V gene are SNHLY and FYNNEI. This CDR3 contains 14 residues. V shed 6 bases and J shed 6 bases, with 18 bases lying between them. The CDR3 loop reads CASSALENSGEQYF. The CDR3 DNA reads as TGTGCCAGCAGCGCTTTAGAGAATTCGGGCGAGCAGTACTTC.

Turning to this clone: A junction boundary mismatches the germline segment, possibly from a read error. V and J are TRBV6-1 and TRBJ1-3, with TRBD1 matching 7 bases. The CDR3 has 16 amino acids. Germline V lookup: CDR1 MNHNS, CDR2 SASEGT. The CDR3 DNA reads TGTGCCAGCAATGAAGGGGACAGCTACTCTGGAAACACCATATATTTT. Amino acids: CASNEGDSYSGNTIYF.

The chain combines TRBV7-6 with TRBJ2-5; D uncertain. The V gene lost 6 bases and the J gene lost 7 bases, with 12 bases spanning the gap. The CDR3 extends over 12 amino acids. Germline lookup yields CDR1 SGHVS and CDR2 FNYEAQ. CDR3 loop: CASSLEIGTQYF. CDR3 coding DNA: TGTGCCAGCAGTCTCGAGATTGGGACCCAGTACTTC.

V usage is TRBV7-9 and J usage is TRBJ1-1; TRBD1 might be the D (5 bases). This CDR3 spans 17 amino acids. Germline CDR1 and CDR2: SEHNR and FQNEAQ (reference sequence). The V end lost 4 bases, the J end lost 1 base, and 19 bases lay between the germline ends. Here the CDR3 reads CASSSPFGAPANTEAFF. In DNA, the CDR3 is TGTGCCAGCAGCTCCCCATTTGGGGCGCCCGCGAACACTGAAGCTTTCTTT.